The 29 T cell receptor beta chains below were found in one sample sequenced in a study of blood T cells in healthy people across ages. Then a second PCR, running about 6 to 11 cycles, was carried out with a sample-barcoded 5' primer and a J-beta primer mix. TCRdb re-called the 5' RACE reads through MiXCR, storing one row per CDR3 protein. The profile covers approximately 780,000 distinct CDR3 sequences, with roughly 26% appearing a single time and 2.5% to 3.5% taken by the ten largest. The same data also contributed to another study, on T cells of mothers and their children.

The sample was blood. The receptor source for this set is a boy younger than 18 in good health.

This clonotype was counted a few times. The chain carries TRBV6-1 and TRBJ2-7, with a tentative D call TRBD1 (6 bases). The CDR3 has 14 amino acids. V dropped 1 base and J dropped 5 bases, with 12 bases sitting between them. CDR1 is MNHNS, CDR2 SASEGT, per germline. Here the CDR3 reads CASSEGRGGDEQYF. Here the CDR3 DNA reads TGTGCCAGCAGTGAAGGCAGGGGCGGCGACGAGCAGTACTTC.

This clonotype has just a few counts. The junction differs from germline at one of its ends, possibly a read error. This chain joins TRBV6-6 and TRBJ2-1; TRBD2 matches 12 bases. Germline CDR1 MNHNY, CDR2 SVGAGI (reference sequence). This CDR3 spans 16 amino acids. CDR3 bases: TGTGTCAGCAGTTACGGGACTAGCGGGTCCCCCTCTGAGCAGTTCTTC. Amino acids: CVSSYGTSGSPSEQFF.

This clonotype was seen only a few times. V usage is TRBV9 and J usage is TRBJ2-1, with TRBD2 matching 10 bases. There are 15 residues in the CDR3. From germline, CDR1 is SGDLS and CDR2 YYNGEE. Trimming removed 0 bases from V and 8 bases from J; junction bases left unmatched: 5. CDR3 loop: CASSVASGLADEQFF. DNA of the CDR3: TGTGCCAGCAGCGTAGCTAGTGGACTAGCGGATGAGCAGTTCTTC.

The J gene is TRBJ2-7, the V gene TRBV7-2; D possibly corresponds to TRBD2 (5 bases). CDR3 length: 14 residues. Germline V gene data show CDR1 as SGHTA and CDR2 as FQGNSA. Trimming stripped 5 bases from V and 6 bases from J, with 17 bases between. Written as DNA, the CDR3 is TGTGCCAGCAGCCGTCCCGGGGTAGAGGGCGAGCAGTACTTC. Translation gives CASSRPGVEGEQYF.

The V and J genes are TRBV14 and TRBJ2-7; possible D gene TRBD1, 5 bases. CDR1 is SGHDN and CDR2 is FVKESK in the germline V gene. The V end lost 4 bases, the J end lost 5 bases, and 21 bases lay between the germline ends. CDR3 length: 16 residues. This CDR3 reads CASSPSPWTWHDEQYF. DNA for the CDR3: TGTGCCAGCAGCCCATCACCATGGACATGGCACGACGAGCAGTACTTC.

This clonotype was counted at least ten times. This chain links TRBV11-2 with TRBJ2-1, with 10 bases matching TRBD2. Trimming at V came to 1 base and at J to 6 bases, leaving 9 bases not matched to a gene. The CDR3 is 17 amino acids. Germline CDR1 is SGHAT and CDR2 is FQNNGV. This CDR3 reads CASSLVGLAGGRNEQFF. The CDR3 DNA is TGTGCCAGCAGCTTAGTGGGGTTAGCGGGGGGACGCAATGAGCAGTTCTTC.

This clonotype was seen a handful of times. The V call is TRBV5-1, the J call TRBJ2-7; 8 nucleotides align to TRBD1. Germline CDR1 is SGHRS and CDR2 is YFSETQ. J lost 3 bases, V lost 3 bases, and 5 bases had no gene match. The CDR3 spans 14 residues. CDR3 sequence (DNA): TGCGCCAGCAGCTCGGACAGGGCGAACTACGAGCAGTACTTC. As protein: CASSSDRANYEQYF.

This clonotype was detected only a few times. The V gene is TRBV10-1, the J gene TRBJ2-5, with 9 bases fitting TRBD2. J gave up 4 bases and V 2 bases, and 5 bases lay outside the gene matches. Germline CDR1 reads WNHNN; CDR2 reads SYGVQD (reference sequence). This CDR3 is built from 15 residues. The CDR3 nucleotides read TGCGCCAGCAGTGAGGGGGGACTAGCCCGAGAGACCCAGTACTTC. It codes for CASSEGGLARETQYF.

The chain couples TRBV2 to TRBJ1-5, with unresolved D. Trimming took 6 bases from V and 7 from J, leaving 13 bases between them. Germline CDR1 SNHLY, CDR2 FYNNEI. The CDR3 consists of 13 residues. Written as DNA, the CDR3 is TGTGCCAGCAGGGTTGGGAGATCCCAGCCCCAGCATTTT. The encoded protein is CASRVGRSQPQHF.

This clonotype was detected a few times. The chain's CDR3 is CASRETGGSYNEQFF. The CDR3 DNA is TGTGCCAGCAGAGAAACCGGGGGGTCCTACAATGAGCAGTTCTTC. J is TRBJ2-1 and V is TRBV6-1; 7 bases map to TRBD2. The V segment lost 6 bases and the J segment 1 base; nucleotides outside the gene matches: 6. Germline-derived CDR1 and CDR2 are MNHNS and SASEGT. The CDR3 sequence is 15 residues long.

The chain joins TRBV5-1 to TRBJ2-1, with 8 bases fitting TRBD1. CDR3 length equals 15 residues. V lost 2 bases to trimming and J lost 3 bases; unmatched junction nucleotides: 4. The germline gives CDR1 SGHRS, CDR2 YFSETQ. Written as DNA, the CDR3 is TGCGCCAGCAGCTTACGACAGGGGAACTACAATGAGCAGTTCTTC. Translated, it gives CASSLRQGNYNEQFF. Full variable domain (remainder filled in from reference TRBV5-1 and TRBJ2-1): KAGVTQTPRYLIKTRGQQVTLSCSPISGHRSVSWYQQTPGQGLQFLFEYFSETQRNKGNFPGRFSGRQFSNSRSEMNVSTLELGDSALYLCASSLRQGNYNEQFFGPGTRLTVL.

This sequence joins TRBV28 and TRBJ1-4; 9 nucleotides match TRBD1. There are 17 residues in the CDR3. Germline V gene data show CDR1 as MDHEN and CDR2 as SYDVKM. V was pared by 6 bases and J by 5 bases, with 13 bases of the junction left unmatched. CDR3 bases: TGTGCCAGCAGCCGACCGAGGACAGGGGCCCTAAATGAAAAACTGTTTTTT. It is translated as CASSRPRTGALNEKLFF.

The V gene is TRBV18, the J gene TRBJ1-1; 12 nucleotides line up with TRBD1. Germline lookup yields CDR1 KGHSH and CDR2 LQKENI. This CDR3 contains 16 residues. The V segment lost 3 bases and the J segment 6 bases; nucleotides outside the gene matches: 8. The chain's CDR3 is CASSPPKGQGASEAFF. CDR3 nucleotide sequence: TGTGCCAGCTCACCCCCCAAGGGACAGGGGGCCTCTGAAGCTTTCTTT.

The V call is TRBV6-6, the J call TRBJ2-5; the D gene is possibly TRBD1 (6 bases). V dropped 2 bases and J dropped 5 bases, with 18 bases sitting between them. Germline CDR1 and CDR2: MNHNY and SVGAGI (reference sequence). The CDR3 spans 16 residues. In nucleotides, the CDR3 is TGTGCCAGCAGTTACGCTAGGACAGACAATAGGGAGACCCAGTACTTC. Protein product: CASSYARTDNRETQYF.

As DNA, the CDR3 is TGTGCCATCAGTGAACAGGGCTCGGGTACCTATGGCTACACCTTC. Amino acid sequence: CAISEQGSGTYGYTF. The chain links TRBV10-3 to TRBJ1-2; D might be TRBD1 (6 bases). The germline gives CDR1 ENHRY, CDR2 SYGVKD. The CDR3 length is 15 residues. V was clipped by 3 bases and J by 4 bases, with 15 bases between them.

The CDR3: CASAWGGISTDTQYF. In DNA, the CDR3 is TGCGCCAGCGCCTGGGGCGGGATTAGCACAGATACGCAGTATTTT. The chain couples TRBV5-1 to TRBJ2-3, with D maybe TRBD2 (6 bases). CDR1 and CDR2 from the germline V gene are SGHRS and YFSETQ. Trimming took 7 bases from V and 0 from J, leaving 15 bases between them. There are 15 residues in the CDR3.

This clonotype was detected only a few times. The V call is TRBV2, the J call TRBJ2-7; D gene ambiguous. The CDR3 has 13 residues. The germline V and J ends were trimmed by 9 bases and 4 bases, with 16 bases remaining between them. Germline V gene lookup returns CDR1 SNHLY and CDR2 FYNNEI. The CDR3 region has the DNA TGTGCCAGTAGACTCGACCAGAATTACGAGCAGTACTTC. It yields the protein CASRLDQNYEQYF.

The chain employs TRBV12-3 or TRBV12-4 and TRBJ2-5; tentatively, D is TRBD1 (6 bases). The DNA end favors TRBJ2-7, so the J call may be wrong. The length of the CDR3 is 14 residues. The CDR3 loop reads CASSKLQGFYEQYF. In DNA form, the CDR3 reads TGTGCCAGCAGCAAATTACAGGGTTTCTACGAGCAGTACTTC.

This chain links TRBV7-9 with TRBJ2-5, with a weak D call TRBD2 (7 bases). The J call is doubtful: the DNA matches TRBJ2-1 better. The germline gives CDR1 SEHNR, CDR2 FQNEAQ (reference sequence). The CDR3 runs 16 residues. DNA of the CDR3: TGTGCCAGCAGCCCAGGAGGGGGGGCTCCCCTCGGTGAGCAGTTCTTC. Translating it yields CASSPGGGAPLGEQFF.

This clonotype was seen more than once but under ten times. V and J are TRBV6-1 and TRBJ2-3; TRBD1 might be the D (6 bases). The J call may be in error: the DNA end matches TRBJ1-5 better. The CDR3 is 15 amino acids. CDR1 is MNHNS, CDR2 SASEGT, per germline. DNA of the CDR3: TGTGCCAGCGGGACGGGGGGCCCGGCCACAGATACGCAGCATTTT. Its protein product is CASGTGGPATDTQHF.

The CDR3 bases are TGTGCCAGCAGTGGGCTGGTGGGGCGAGGAAAGACCCAGTACTTC. Translation gives CASSGLVGRGKTQYF. This chain links TRBV12-3 or TRBV12-4 with TRBJ2-5, with a possible D match to TRBD1 (5 bases). Trimming left V 5 bases short and J 6 bases short, with 19 bases between. The CDR3 has 15 amino acids.

The table lists this clonotype with a few counts. This rearrangement joins TRBV3-1 to TRBJ2-7; D not certain. Germline CDR1 LGHDT, CDR2 YNNKEL (reference sequence). CDR3 length: 11 amino acids. V was pared by 4 bases and J by 5 bases, with 6 bases between. This CDR3 is CASSRADEQYF. The CDR3 DNA sequence: TGTGCCAGCAGCCGGGCCGACGAGCAGTACTTC.

This clonotype was picked up a small number of times. The chain has TRBV30 and TRBJ2-5; 9 bases are shared with TRBD1. V was clipped by 7 bases and J by 4 bases; unmatched bases: 4. Germline CDR1 and CDR2: GTSNPN and SVGIG (reference sequence). The CDR3 sequence is 12 residues long. CDR3 in amino acids: CALDRGPETQYF. DNA for the CDR3: TGTGCCTTGGACAGGGGCCCAGAGACCCAGTACTTC.

The rearrangement uses TRBV29-1 and TRBJ1-5, with D possibly matching TRBD1 (5 bases). The CDR3 length is 13 residues. Looked up from germline, CDR1 is SQVTM and CDR2 is ANQGSEA. With 7 bases removed from V and 6 bases from J, the gap between germline ends came to 16 bases. CDR3 in amino acids: CSAATENGQPQHF. Here the CDR3 DNA reads TGCAGCGCTGCGACAGAGAATGGTCAGCCCCAGCATTTT.

This clonotype showed up just a few times. An end of the junction does not agree with germline; a read error may underlie this. V and J are TRBV5-5 and TRBJ2-2, with D perhaps TRBD2 (6 bases). CDR3 length: 14 residues. Germline V gene data show CDR1 as SGHKS and CDR2 as YYEKEE (reference sequence). The CDR3 here is CASRSDRNAGGLFF. CDR3 in DNA: TGTGCCAGCAGGTCTGACCGCAACGCCGGGGGGCTGTTTTTT.

The chain carries TRBV7-2 and TRBJ2-3; possibly TRBD2 for D (6 bases). V was pared by 5 bases and J by 3 bases, with 12 bases between. This CDR3 is built from 14 residues. CDR1 and CDR2 from the germline V gene are SGHTA and FQGNSA. The CDR3 nucleotides read TGTGCCAGCAGCCCGAGGGACTTTACAGATACGCAGTATTTT. This encodes CASSPRDFTDTQYF.

In this sample, this clonotype turned up once. The chain couples TRBV24-1 to TRBJ2-4; 8 bases are a match to TRBD1. CDR3 length: 17 residues. Germline CDR1 and CDR2: KGHDR and SFDVKD. Germline trimming cut 3 bases from V and 0 bases from J; bases unmatched to any gene: 6. The CDR3 is CATSDSGQGLAKNIQYF. DNA for the CDR3: TGTGCCACCAGTGATAGCGGACAGGGACTAGCCAAAAACATTCAGTACTTC.

This clonotype was observed a few times. The chain has TRBV4-1 and TRBJ1-1, with D hard to call. V dropped 4 bases and J dropped 5 bases, with 14 bases sitting between them. The CDR3 extends over 14 amino acids. Germline loops: CDR1 MGHRA, CDR2 YSYEKL. The CDR3 is CASSLLQVRTEAFF. CDR3 in DNA: TGCGCCAGCAGCCTTCTCCAAGTACGGACTGAAGCTTTCTTT.

The chain employs TRBV27 and TRBJ2-3; D might be TRBD2 (6 bases). This CDR3 region has 13 residues. Deletions cut 6 bases from V and 10 bases from J, with 17 bases between. Germline V gives CDR1 MNHEY, CDR2 SMNVEV (reference sequence). The chain's CDR3 is CASSPGTERAQYF. CDR3 DNA sequence: TGTGCCAGCAGCCCGGGGACTGAACGGGCGCAGTATTTT.